This TCR beta chain was recovered during a study of Graves' ophthalmopathy and Graves' hyperthyroidism. The study amplified TCR beta CDR3 regions using RNA transcripts. HTBI-primed RT-PCR formed the first round, and a multiplex PCR formed the second. TCRdb recomputed calls from the multiplex PCR reads with MiXCR, one row per CDR3 protein. The sample lists a few hundred thousand distinct CDR3 sequences, roughly 15% seen once, with roughly 7% in the top ten. This CDR3 comprises 15 residues. The germline V and J ends were trimmed by 4 bases and 4 bases, with 13 bases remaining between them. CDR1 MNHNS and CDR2 SASEGT come from the germline V gene. General study findings and limits: Among expanded thyroid clonotypes above 0.001 frequency, most also occurred in blood.

Excluded: other autoimmune disease, uncontrolled infection, pregnancy or lactation. The diagnostic workup employed clinical symptoms, serum thyroxine, TRAb, thyroid ultrasound and orbital computed tomography. Fresh peripheral blood, over 9.5 ml, was the PBMC source. This clonotype showed up many times. Its antigen remains unidentified. The receptor was isolated from a young woman with stable Graves' hyperthyroidism. The chain is built from TRBV6-1 and TRBJ2-2; D call uncertain. Material: peripheral blood. The DNA for the CDR3 is TGTGCCAGCAGTGCTACCCCTCTGTTCACCGGGGAGCTGTTTTTT. It specifies CASSATPLFTGELFF.